This T cell receptor (beta chain) derives from a study of early T cells in non-severe SARS-CoV-2 infection. Via MiXCR, TCRdb re-called the 5' RACE reads, giving one row per CDR3 protein. The sample gives about 33,000 distinct CDR3 sequences, 4.7% of which show up once; 7.9% is in the top ten. The CDR3 has 15 amino acids. Germline assignment: CDR1 ENHRY and CDR2 SYGVKD. V lost 4 bases, J lost 3 bases, and 1 base stayed unmatched. Specimen: whole blood. This chain uses TRBV10-3 with TRBJ2-1; TRBD1 aligns across 12 bases. The receptor comes from an adult who was a healthcare worker with PCR-confirmed SARS-CoV-2 infection or an uninfected control (not recorded which). The DNA of the CDR3 is TGTGCCATCAGTGGGGACAGGGGGCTCTACAATGAGCAGTTCTTC. Its protein product is CAISGDRGLYNEQFF.